One and the same sample provided the 14 T cell receptor beta chains below, sequenced in a study of tumor-infiltrating lymphocytes in primary liver carcinoma. From roughly 20-30 mg of unsorted bulk tissue, DNA and RNA were co-extracted together. Making TCR beta cDNA involved approximately 510 ng total RNA and a constant-region primer. Three nested multiplex PCR rounds, a slightly modified ARM-PCR method, built the TCR beta libraries. Forward primers for TRBV1-TRBV30 and a C-beta reverse primer served the first two PCR rounds, at around 9 cycles each. TCRdb reanalysed the multiplex PCR reads using MiXCR and keeps one entry per CDR3 protein. The sample consists of 70,000 to 85,000 distinct CDR3 sequences, about two thirds of them appearing once. Sample: liver tumor tissue from sampling region 4. Subset in this sample: tumor region T4, right-lateral pole. Source of these receptors: an older woman with primary liver carcinoma and hepatitis B virus infection.

As for this clonotype: This could be a read error, since a much larger clone is one nucleotide away. V is TRBV6-4 and J is TRBJ2-5; D not resolved. V dropped 0 bases and J dropped 7 bases, with 12 bases sitting between them. In germline, CDR1 is MRHNA, CDR2 SNTAGT. CDR3 length: 14 amino acids. In DNA, the CDR3 is TGTGCCAGCAGTGACTCTGTGATTAAAGGGACCCAGTACTTC. The encoded protein is CASSDSVIKGTQYF.

Concerning this clonotype itself: No conserved phenylalanine or tryptophan is present at the end of the CDR3, so a read error is the likely explanation. The J gene is TRBJ1-1, the V gene TRBV29-1; D remains ambiguous. The germline V gene encodes CDR1 SQVTM and CDR2 ANQGSEA. This CDR3 spans 13 amino acids. Trimming shortened V by 4 bases and J by 2 bases, and 11 bases separated the two germline ends. The CDR3 nucleotides read TGCAGCGTTGCGGAGCAATCAAACACTGAAGCTTTCTCT. It is translated as CSVAEQSNTEAFS.

About this clonotype: With a much larger clone just one base away, this may be a read error. The chain combines TRBV5-1 with TRBJ2-5; the match to TRBD2 covers 7 bases. The CDR3 has 15 residues. Germline V gene lookup returns CDR1 SGHRS and CDR2 YFSETQ. Here the CDR3 reads CASSLSGGYQESQYF. Here the CDR3 DNA reads TGCGCCAGCAGCTTGTCGGGAGGTTACCAAGAGAGCCAGTACTTC.

Concerning this clonotype: At one end the junction does not follow the germline gene, possibly because of a read error. This sequence joins TRBV29-1 and TRBJ2-3, with 8 nucleotides matching TRBD1. Germline CDR1 is SQVTM and CDR2 is ANQGSEA. The CDR3 runs 14 residues. The CDR3 is CGVGDRILTDTQYF. DNA for the CDR3: TGCGGCGTTGGGGACAGGATCCTCACAGATACGCAGTACTTT.

This clonotype was counted only a few times. V and J are TRBV7-9 and TRBJ1-4; 9 bases are a match to TRBD1. Losses at the gene ends were 2 bases for V and 3 bases for J; bases not matched to a gene: 10. CDR3 length: 18 residues. Looked up from germline, CDR1 is SEHNR and CDR2 is FQNEAQ (reference sequence). Here the CDR3 DNA reads TGTGCCAGCAGCTTATCCTCGGGACAGGGAACAGCTAATGAAAAACTGTTTTTT. Amino acids: CASSLSSGQGTANEKLFF.

As for this clonotype: Sequence at one end of the junction differs from germline and may be a read error. V usage is TRBV6-5 and J usage is TRBJ2-3; 12 bases map to TRBD1. The CDR3 sequence is 15 residues long. Germline V gene data show CDR1 as MNHEY and CDR2 as SVGAGI. The CDR3 protein is CTSSLGTGGADTQYF. The CDR3 bases are TGTACCAGCAGTCTTGGGACAGGGGGCGCAGATACGCAGTATTTT.

The CDR3 loop is CASSGRGTSTEAFF. In DNA form, the CDR3 reads TGTGCCAGCAGCGGGAGGGGGACCAGCACTGAAGCTTTCTTT. The chain uses TRBV28 and TRBJ1-1, with D possibly being TRBD1 (6 bases). Germline lookup yields CDR1 MDHEN and CDR2 SYDVKM. Trimming took 6 bases from V and 4 from J, leaving 15 bases between them. The CDR3 spans 14 residues.

This chain connects TRBV12-3 or TRBV12-4 to TRBJ2-1; tentative D call: TRBD1 (5 bases). The CDR3 runs 15 residues. For the CDR3, the DNA is TGTGTCAGTAGTTTGGCCCTAGAGACAGTCAATGAGCAGTTCTTC. This codes for CVSSLALETVNEQFF.

V and J are TRBV11-3 and TRBJ1-1; D is possibly TRBD1 (6 bases). Germline V gene data show CDR1 as SGHNT and CDR2 as YENEEA. This CDR3 has 14 residues. For the CDR3, the DNA is TGTACCGGCAGCTTCGGGACAATGAACACTGAAGCTTTCTTT. Amino acids: CTGSFGTMNTEAFF.

As for this clonotype: One end of the junction fails to match germline, which may point to a read error. The chain uses TRBV11-3 and TRBJ1-2; 7 bases agree with TRBD1. Germline values: CDR1 SGHNT, CDR2 YENEEA. The CDR3 contains 13 residues. The CDR3 region is CASSLTGNYGSTF. The CDR3 bases are TGTGCCAGTAGCTTGACAGGGAACTATGGCAGCACCTTC.

Note on this clonotype: The CDR3 carries no conserved terminal phenylalanine or tryptophan, so it likely arises from a read error. The CDR3 sequence: CSVALAPVGELFS. In DNA form, the CDR3 reads TGCAGCGTTGCCCTAGCCCCGGTCGGGGAGCTGTTTTCT. V is TRBV29-1 and J is TRBJ2-2, with D tentatively TRBD2 (5 bases). V lost 4 bases and J lost 7, with 13 bases in between. This CDR3 spans 13 amino acids. Germline V CDR1 and CDR2: SQVTM, ANQGSEA.

The V gene is TRBV24-1, the J gene TRBJ2-3; tentative D call: TRBD2 (6 bases). The CDR3 covers 16 residues. Germline V lookup: CDR1 KGHDR, CDR2 SFDVKD. V lost 1 base and J lost 8, with 18 bases in between. The CDR3 DNA reads as TGTGCCACCAGTGATTTTGGCAGGGCTAGCGCAGGTACGCAGTATTTT. As protein: CATSDFGRASAGTQYF.

To note about this clonotype: A read error may explain this, as a much larger clone is one base away. J is TRBJ2-1 and V is TRBV12-3 or TRBV12-4; D is perhaps TRBD2 (7 bases). This CDR3 region has 19 residues. CDR3: CTSSPGLGGAGALYNEQFF. Written as DNA, the CDR3 is TGTACCAGCAGCCCCGGCTTGGGGGGGGCGGGAGCCCTATACAATGAGCAGTTCTTC.

This rearrangement joins TRBV7-8 to TRBJ2-2; D may be TRBD2 (7 bases). Germline V gene data show CDR1 as SGHVS and CDR2 as FQNEAQ. Trimming took 9 bases from V and 1 from J, leaving 24 bases between them. This CDR3 is built from 18 residues. The CDR3 DNA reads as TGTGCCAGGTCTTGGGGGGGCGGGAGTTCTCAGAACACCGGGGAGCTGTTTTTT. This translates into CARSWGGGSSQNTGELFF.